The TCR beta chain under discussion was sequenced for a study of CD8 T cells in Susac syndrome. In blood CD8+ and CD4+ T cells, TCR beta underwent sequencing. The study used treatment-naive patients who had stable or active relapsing-remitting disease as multiple sclerosis controls. TEMRA cells were FACS-enriched, unlike CD8+ and CD4+ T cells, which were negatively isolated. RNA in amounts of about 0.5 to 1 ug was reverse transcribed with random hexamers. The amplification used immunoSEQ multiplex PCR on TCR beta CDR3; it spanned 54 Vbeta and 13 Jbeta. Each CDR3 protein gets one entry after TCRdb re-called the immunoSEQ multiplex PCR reads with MiXCR. The sample lists about 290,000 distinct CDR3 sequences; 75% to 85% were seen once. In germline, CDR1 is KGHSH, CDR2 LQKENI. This CDR3 spans 18 amino acids. Trimming at V came to 0 bases and at J to 9 bases, leaving 12 bases not matched to a gene.

What was sequenced was CD8+ T cells from PBMCs. This chain connects TRBV18 to TRBJ2-1; 12 bases are a match to TRBD2. This clonotype originated in a human donor with multiple sclerosis. The CDR3 coding sequence is TGTGCCAGCTCACCACCGGCGTCTAGCGGGAGGGTTTGGAGTGAGCAGTTCTTC. It yields the protein CASSPPASSGRVWSEQFF.